A single sample is the source of the 14 T cell receptor beta chains below, sequenced in a study of blood T cell repertoires in COVID-19. Clones were sequenced by immunoSEQ multiplex PCR, and TCRdb holds only the in-frame ones, with some missing. The sample lists some 160,000 clones, 75% to 90% occurring once. Material: peripheral blood. The receptor source for this set is a woman aged 55-69 years with active COVID-19.

The rearrangement joins TRBV30 to TRBJ1-5, with unresolved D. V lost 0 bases, J lost 4 bases, and 7 bases lay in between. The CDR3 covers 13 residues. From germline, CDR1 is GTSNPN and CDR2 SVGIG (reference sequence). The CDR3 nucleotides read TGTGCCTGGAGTGTTCGGAGAAATCAGCCCCAGCATTTT. The encoded protein is CAWSVRRNQPQHF.

V is TRBV5-1 and J is TRBJ1-1; D is uncertain. CDR3 length: 15 residues. V was clipped by 3 bases and J by 1 base, with 13 bases between them. Germline CDR1 reads SGHRS; CDR2 reads YFSETQ. The CDR3 DNA follows: TGCGCCAGCAGCTCTCCCCAGTGGCCGAACACTGAAGCTTTCTTT. It encodes CASSSPQWPNTEAFF.

A single count supports this clone. The rearrangement links TRBV9 to TRBJ1-1; a possible D gene is TRBD1 (6 bases). The germline CDR1 and CDR2 sequences are SGDLS and YYNGEE. The CDR3 extends over 16 amino acids. The V end was cut by 4 bases, the J end by 1 base, with 17 bases between. This CDR3 reads CASSPHADRRNTEAFF. The CDR3 region has the DNA TGTGCCAGCAGCCCCCATGCAGACAGGAGGAACACTGAAGCTTTCTTT.

The gene calls are TRBV30 and TRBJ2-7; D might be TRBD2 (6 bases). Trimming pared 0 bases from V and 0 bases from J, leaving 15 bases between. The germline CDR1 and CDR2 sequences are GTSNPN and SVGIG (reference sequence). The CDR3 runs 16 residues. CDR3 nucleotide sequence: TGTGCCTGGAGTGTACTCTCCGGGGGACGCTCCTACGAGCAGTACTTC. Its translation is CAWSVLSGGRSYEQYF.

This clone was detected once. The chain employs TRBV9 and TRBJ2-1; 15 nucleotides match TRBD2. After removal of 0 bases from V and 10 bases from J, the junction contained 2 bases not matched to a gene. The germline gives CDR1 SGDLS, CDR2 YYNGEE. This CDR3 spans 15 amino acids. The CDR3 here is CASSVEGLAGGEQFF. The CDR3 DNA reads as TGTGCCAGCAGCGTAGAGGGACTAGCGGGAGGCGAGCAGTTCTTC.

V gene TRBV7-2 combines with J gene TRBJ2-1; D may be TRBD2 (5 bases). The CDR3 covers 15 residues. Trimming took off 2 bases at V and 0 bases at J, with 8 bases between the two ends. Germline V gene data show CDR1 as SGHTA and CDR2 as FQGNSA. The CDR3 loop is CASSLSGGSYNEQFF. DNA of the CDR3: TGTGCCAGCAGCTTAAGCGGAGGCTCCTACAATGAGCAGTTCTTC.

The chain links TRBV4-1 to TRBJ2-1; 10 positions agree with TRBD2. With V trimmed by 5 bases and J by 4 bases, 5 bases remained unmatched. The CDR3 runs to 15 residues. Germline values: CDR1 MGHRA, CDR2 YSYEKL. The CDR3 nucleotides are TGCGCCAGCAGCGAAACTAGCGGGACTTACAATGAGCAGTTCTTC. This gives the protein CASSETSGTYNEQFF.

The J gene is TRBJ2-7, the V gene TRBV7-8, with TRBD2 as a possible D gene (6 bases). The CDR3 contains 18 residues. CDR1 is SGHVS, CDR2 FQNEAQ, per germline. V dropped 5 bases and J dropped 2 bases, with 25 bases sitting between them. CDR3: CASSISTSIGGSTYEQYF. The CDR3 nucleotides read TGTGCCAGCAGCATAAGTACTAGCATAGGAGGGAGTACCTACGAGCAGTACTTC.

V and J are TRBV9 and TRBJ2-2; no firm D call. Germline V gene sequence: CDR1 SGDLS, CDR2 YYNGEE. The CDR3 covers 12 residues. With 0 bases removed from V and 7 bases from J, the gap between germline ends came to 4 bases. CDR3 protein: CASSVGLGELFF. CDR3 nucleotide sequence: TGTGCCAGCAGCGTAGGGCTCGGGGAGCTGTTTTTT.

V is TRBV12-3 or TRBV12-4 and J is TRBJ1-2; no clear D gene. V lost 1 base to trimming and J lost 8 bases, with 5 bases between them. The CDR3 is 11 amino acids. CDR3 amino acids: CASSLETGYTF. The CDR3 DNA reads TGTGCCAGCAGTTTAGAGACAGGCTACACCTTC.

The rearrangement links TRBV7-8 to TRBJ1-5; no clear D gene. Germline CDR1 SGHVS, CDR2 FQNEAQ. V was pared by 2 bases and J by 2 bases, with 19 bases between. The CDR3 runs 18 residues. Here the CDR3 reads CASSLRPPDISGNQPQHF. For the CDR3, the DNA is TGTGCCAGCAGCTTACGGCCCCCAGACATTAGCGGCAATCAGCCCCAGCATTTT.

The chain links TRBV5-6 to TRBJ2-3; 13 nucleotides line up with TRBD2. This CDR3 is 16 amino acids long. Trimming removed 4 bases from V and 3 bases from J; junction bases left unmatched: 5. CDR1 is SGHDT, CDR2 YYEEEE, per germline. For the CDR3, the DNA is TGTGCCAGCAGCACACGGACTAGCGGGAGAACAGATACGCAGTATTTT. It yields the protein CASSTRTSGRTDTQYF.

This clone was seen once. This chain connects TRBV2 to TRBJ2-3; D call uncertain. The length of the CDR3 is 11 residues. Germline V gives CDR1 SNHLY, CDR2 FYNNEI. V gave up 1 base and J gave up 8 bases, with 4 bases separating them. For the CDR3, the DNA is TGTGCCAGCAGTGAAGGAGGTACGCAGTATTTT. Encoded protein: CASSEGGTQYF.

In this sample, this clone turned up a few times. This chain joins TRBV7-3 and TRBJ2-1; D perhaps matches TRBD2 (5 bases). Germline V gene lookup returns CDR1 SGHTA and CDR2 FQGTGA. This CDR3 has 17 residues. Trimming stripped 0 bases from V and 10 bases from J, with 22 bases between. The CDR3 nucleotides read TGTGCCAGCAGCTTAACGTTCGGGGAGTCCTTACTAGGGGAGCAGTTCTTC. Translated, it gives CASSLTFGESLLGEQFF.